These T cell receptor beta chains were read from a single sample in a study of beta chain features in type 1 diabetes. Clones were sequenced by immunoSEQ multiplex PCR, and TCRdb holds only the in-frame ones, with some missing. This table holds 600,000 to 700,000 clones, 9.5% to 15% found once. Source material: naive CD4+ T cells from blood. These TCRs come from a man between 25 and 39 years old with type 1 diabetes. The CDR3 runs from the conserved cysteine through the conserved F or W. D genes are given only for firm matches. Clone size is stated in some rows and not others, as once, few, many or a class when expanded.

V gene: TRBV7-3; J gene: TRBJ2-2; D gene: NA; clone size: NA; CDR3 protein: CASSPAGHLANTGELFF; CDR3 DNA: TGTGCCAGCAGCCCTGCGGGGCACTTAGCGAACACCGGGGAGCTGTTTTTT
V gene: TRBV2; J gene: TRBJ2-3; D gene: TRBD2; clone size: few; CDR3 protein: CASVAAGVRTDTQYF; CDR3 DNA: TGTGCCAGCGTAGCAGCGGGGGTCCGCACAGATACGCAGTATTTT
V gene: TRBV29-1; J gene: TRBJ1-5; D gene: TRBD1; clone size: few; CDR3 protein: CSVADRVSNQPQHF; CDR3 DNA: TGCAGCGTGGCAGACAGGGTCAGCAATCAGCCCCAGCATTTT
V gene: TRBV10-3; J gene: TRBJ2-7; D gene: TRBD1; clone size: few; CDR3 protein: CAISPDDRGYYEQYF; CDR3 DNA: TGTGCCATCAGTCCTGACGACAGGGGATACTACGAGCAGTACTTC
V gene: TRBV6-6; J gene: TRBJ1-2; D gene: NA; clone size: few; CDR3 protein: CASSAQDYGYTF; CDR3 DNA: TGTGCCAGCAGTGCACAGGACTATGGCTACACCTTC
V gene: TRBV7-9; J gene: TRBJ2-3; D gene: TRBD1; clone size: few; CDR3 protein: CASSLVGQGTDTQYF; CDR3 DNA: TGTGCCAGCAGCTTAGTCGGACAGGGCACAGATACGCAGTATTTT
V gene: TRBV6-5; J gene: TRBJ1-4; D gene: NA; clone size: few; CDR3 protein: CASRPLGPTNEKLFF; CDR3 DNA: TGTGCCAGCAGACCCTTGGGACCAACTAATGAAAAACTGTTTTTT
V gene: TRBV19; J gene: TRBJ1-5; D gene: NA; clone size: NA; CDR3 protein: CASSIVGGHQPQHF; CDR3 DNA: TGTGCCAGTAGTATAGTCGGGGGGCATCAGCCCCAGCATTTT
V gene: TRBV28; J gene: TRBJ1-3; D gene: NA; clone size: many; CDR3 protein: CASSSPLDTIYF; CDR3 DNA: TGTGCCAGCAGTTCTCCGCTCGACACCATATATTTT
V gene: TRBV11-2; J gene: TRBJ1-2; D gene: NA; clone size: NA; CDR3 protein: CASSLGDTRYTF; CDR3 DNA: TGTGCCAGCAGCTTAGGTGACACTCGCTACACCTTC
V gene: TRBV5-1; J gene: TRBJ1-6; D gene: NA; clone size: few; CDR3 protein: CASSLGQGGGPSPLHF; CDR3 DNA: TGCGCCAGCAGCTTGGGTCAAGGAGGCGGGCCTTCACCCCTCCACTTT
V gene: TRBV15; J gene: TRBJ1-6; D gene: NA; clone size: few; CDR3 protein: CATSIKQGNNSPLHF; CDR3 DNA: TGTGCCACCAGCATAAAACAGGGAAATAATTCACCCCTCCACTTT
V gene: TRBV16; J gene: TRBJ1-5; D gene: NA; clone size: NA; CDR3 protein: CASSQSGGYSNQPQHF; CDR3 DNA: TGTGCCAGCAGCCAATCGGGGGGCTATAGCAATCAGCCCCAGCATTTT